Listed below are T cell receptor beta chains from one sample, sequenced in a study of T cell changes during pregnancy in multiple sclerosis. Profiled with immunoSEQ multiplex PCR; TCRdb holds only in-frame clones, not every one. The sample consists of 40,000 to 55,000 clones, 80% to 95% of them appearing once. The sequencing here drew on CD4+ T cells from peripheral blood mononuclear cells, taken before pregnancy. The receptors shown here come from a female donor with multiple sclerosis, enrolled in a pregnancy study. Each CDR3 is given with its conserved first and last residue. A D gene is named only where the DNA matches it firmly. Size values are once, few and many counts, or a class for expanded clones, and some rows have none.

J	D	V	size	CDR3	DNA
TRBJ2-7	.	TRBV6-1	.	CASSDRGFYEQYF	TGTGCCAGCAGTGATCGGGGGTTCTACGAGCAGTACTTC
TRBJ1-5	.	TRBV28	few	CASSLSGSNQPQHF	TGTGCCAGCAGTTTGTCGGGAAGCAATCAGCCCCAGCATTTT
TRBJ2-7	TRBD1	TRBV5-1	.	CASSLKGQGYEQYF	TGCGCCAGCAGCTTGAAGGGACAGGGTTACGAGCAGTACTTC
TRBJ2-2	TRBD2	TRBV7-2	few	CASSPSGRDTGELFF	TGTGCCAGCAGCCCTAGCGGGAGAGACACCGGGGAGCTGTTTTTT
TRBJ2-6	TRBD2	TRBV4-3	once	CASSQEALAGGRRSGANVLTF	TGCGCCAGCAGCCAAGAGGCCCTAGCGGGGGGACGACGCTCTGGGGCCAACGTCCTGACTTTC
TRBJ1-1	TRBD1	TRBV9	.	CASSLSRQGNTEAFF	TGTGCCAGCAGCCTCAGCCGACAGGGGAACACTGAAGCTTTCTTT
TRBJ2-2	.	TRBV6-5	.	CASSIGRNGELFF	TGTGCCAGCAGCATAGGGAGGAACGGGGAGCTGTTTTTT
TRBJ2-3	TRBD2	TRBV7-3	.	CASSFRGGSTDTQYF	TGTGCCAGCAGCTTCCGGGGGGGGAGCACAGATACGCAGTATTTT
TRBJ2-3	TRBD1	TRBV5-1	.	CASSRGRDSASTDTQYF	TGCGCCAGCAGCCGGGGCCGGGACAGCGCTAGCACAGATACGCAGTATTTT
TRBJ2-7	TRBD2	TRBV2	.	CASSAEGLAEDSYEQYF	TGTGCCAGCAGTGCCGAGGGACTAGCGGAAGACTCCTACGAGCAGTACTTC
TRBJ2-1	TRBD2	TRBV27	.	CASSLLQLRGGRGNEQFF	TGTGCCAGCAGTTTACTCCAGTTGCGGGGGGGCCGGGGCAATGAGCAGTTCTTC
TRBJ1-2	.	TRBV19	.	CASSSGPLKGYGYTF	TGTGCCAGTAGTTCAGGGCCGCTTAAAGGCTATGGCTACACCTTC
TRBJ2-1	TRBD2	TRBV2	.	CASIRRAGGAYNEQFF	TGTGCCAGCATCAGACGGGCGGGAGGCGCCTACAATGAGCAGTTCTTC
TRBJ1-1	.	TRBV2	.	CASSVEALNTEAFF	TGTGCCAGCAGTGTCGAGGCCCTGAATACTGAAGCTTTCTTT
TRBJ2-2	TRBD2	TRBV11-2	.	CASSLRGDGFTGELFF	TGTGCCAGCAGCTTACGGGGGGATGGGTTCACCGGGGAGCTGTTTTTT
TRBJ2-1	.	TRBV28	.	CASTVGGASSYNEQFF	TGTGCCAGCACGGTGGGGGGGGCTAGCTCCTACAATGAGCAGTTCTTC
TRBJ2-3	TRBD2	TRBV5-1	.	CASSTGLAGGRNTDTQYF	TGCGCCAGCAGCACGGGACTAGCGGGGGGCCGAAACACAGATACGCAGTATTTT
TRBJ2-7	.	TRBV6-5	.	CASRPGISSYEQYF	TGTGCCAGCAGGCCCGGGATCAGCTCCTACGAGCAGTACTTC
TRBJ2-7	.	TRBV9	.	CASSLTGSSYEQYF	TGTGCCAGCAGCCTTACAGGGAGCTCCTACGAGCAGTACTTC
TRBJ1-3	TRBD1	TRBV5-4	.	CASSLDGTGFGNTIYF	TGTGCCAGCAGCTTGGACGGGACAGGGTTCGGAAACACCATATATTTT
TRBJ2-1	.	TRBV27	.	CASSSPSGVGHNEQFF	TGTGCCAGCAGTTCCCCGTCGGGAGTAGGGCACAATGAGCAGTTCTTC
TRBJ1-4	.	TRBV18	.	CASSPLMGATNEKLFF	TGTGCCAGCTCACCTCTCATGGGAGCAACTAATGAAAAACTGTTTTTT
TRBJ2-7	TRBD1	TRBV15	once	CATSRDQTGGYDEQYF	TGTGCCACCAGCAGAGACCAGACAGGGGGCTACGACGAGCAGTACTTC
TRBJ1-4	.	TRBV25-1	.	CASQQGANEKLFF	TGTGCCAGTCAACAGGGCGCTAATGAAAAACTGTTTTTT
TRBJ1-3	.	TRBV18	.	CASSPNRGNTIYF	TGTGCCAGCTCACCTAACAGGGGAAACACCATATATTTT
TRBJ2-5	.	TRBV7-3	.	CASSSQFGGTQYF	TGTGCCAGCAGCTCCCAATTTGGCGGGACCCAGTACTTC
TRBJ2-7	TRBD1	TRBV2	few	CASRRQGPWEQYF	TGTGCCAGCAGGAGACAGGGCCCTTGGGAGCAGTACTTC
TRBJ1-4	.	TRBV28	.	CASSLPGINEKLFF	TGTGCCAGCAGTTTACCCGGGATTAATGAAAAACTGTTTTTT
TRBJ2-1	TRBD2	TRBV28	.	CASSLGGGYSEQFF	TGTGCCAGCAGTTTAGGGGGAGGGTACAGTGAGCAGTTCTTC
TRBJ2-7	.	TRBV25-1	.	CASSAGGLFYEQYF	TGTGCCAGCAGTGCTGGGGGCTTGTTCTACGAGCAGTACTTC
TRBJ1-6	.	TRBV5-6	.	CASSLAVAYNSPLHF	TGTGCCAGCAGCTTGGCCGTAGCTTATAATTCACCCCTCCACTTT
TRBJ2-7	.	TRBV2	once	CASSVLAGSSYEQYF	TGTGCCAGCAGTGTACTAGCAGGGAGCTCCTACGAGCAGTACTTC
TRBJ1-2	.	TRBV18	.	CASSPPITANYGYTF	TGTGCCAGCTCACCACCGATCACAGCTAACTATGGCTACACCTTC
TRBJ2-1	TRBD2	TRBV19	few	CASSPSGRFNEQFF	TGTGCCAGTAGTCCTAGCGGGAGGTTCAATGAGCAGTTCTTC
TRBJ1-5	.	TRBV7-2	.	CASSLGGVYSNQPQHF	TGTGCCAGCAGCTTAGGTGGTGTCTATAGCAATCAGCCCCAGCATTTT
TRBJ1-5	TRBD1	TRBV5-1	.	CASSPGQGNQPQHF	TGCGCCAGCAGCCCCGGACAGGGCAATCAGCCCCAGCATTTT
TRBJ2-3	.	TRBV7-9	.	CASSLSGDTDTQYF	TGTGCCAGCAGCTTATCAGGGGACACAGATACGCAGTATTTT
TRBJ2-7	.	TRBV5-3	.	CARSLEGRGTSGGTYEQYF	TGTGCCAGAAGCTTGGAGGGCAGGGGGACCTCCGGAGGGACCTACGAGCAGTACTTC
TRBJ2-2	TRBD1	TRBV5-1	.	CASRTGTGAAGELFF	TGCGCCAGCAGAACCGGGACAGGGGCCGCCGGGGAGCTGTTTTTT
TRBJ2-5	TRBD2	TRBV7-9	.	CASSRTSGEETQYF	TGTGCCAGCAGCCGCACTAGCGGGGAAGAGACCCAGTACTTC
TRBJ2-3	TRBD2	TRBV7-2	.	CASSLRTVAGAPLPGTQYF	TGTGCCAGCAGCCTACGGACAGTAGCGGGGGCACCCCTCCCGGGTACGCAGTATTTT
TRBJ2-1	.	TRBV6-1	.	CASSTWTAYNEQFF	TGTGCCAGCAGTACTTGGACAGCTTACAATGAGCAGTTCTTC